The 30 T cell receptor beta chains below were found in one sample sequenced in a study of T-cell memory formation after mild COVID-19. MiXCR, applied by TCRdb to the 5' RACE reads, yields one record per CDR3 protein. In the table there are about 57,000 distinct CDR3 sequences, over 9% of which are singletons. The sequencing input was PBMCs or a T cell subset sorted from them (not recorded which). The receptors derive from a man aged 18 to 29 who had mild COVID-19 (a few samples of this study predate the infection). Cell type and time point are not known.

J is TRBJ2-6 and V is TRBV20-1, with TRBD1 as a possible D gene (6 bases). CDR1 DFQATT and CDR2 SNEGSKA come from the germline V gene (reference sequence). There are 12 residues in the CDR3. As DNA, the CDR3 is TGCAGCGGACAGTCTGGGGCCAACGTCCTGACTTTC. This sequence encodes CSGQSGANVLTF.

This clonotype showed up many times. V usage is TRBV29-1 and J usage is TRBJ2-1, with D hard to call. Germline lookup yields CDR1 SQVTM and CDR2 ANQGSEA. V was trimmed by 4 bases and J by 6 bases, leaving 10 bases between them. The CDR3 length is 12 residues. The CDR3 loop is CSVGFMGNEQFF. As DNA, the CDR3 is TGCAGCGTTGGTTTTATGGGCAATGAGCAGTTCTTC.

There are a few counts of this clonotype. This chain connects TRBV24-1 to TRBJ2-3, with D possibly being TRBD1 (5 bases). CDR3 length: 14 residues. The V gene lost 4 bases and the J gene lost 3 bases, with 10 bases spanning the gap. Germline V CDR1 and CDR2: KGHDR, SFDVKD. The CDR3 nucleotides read TGTGCCACCAGTGAGACAGCAGGTACAGATACGCAGTATTTT. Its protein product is CATSETAGTDTQYF.

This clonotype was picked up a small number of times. In DNA, the CDR3 is TGCGCCAGCAGCCCACAGGGGCACCAAGAGACCCAGTACTTC. Translation gives CASSPQGHQETQYF. The V gene is TRBV5-1, the J gene TRBJ2-5; 7 bases match TRBD1. The CDR3 covers 14 residues. Germline CDR1 and CDR2: SGHRS and YFSETQ. V dropped 4 bases and J dropped 0; count of bases not matched to a gene: 3.

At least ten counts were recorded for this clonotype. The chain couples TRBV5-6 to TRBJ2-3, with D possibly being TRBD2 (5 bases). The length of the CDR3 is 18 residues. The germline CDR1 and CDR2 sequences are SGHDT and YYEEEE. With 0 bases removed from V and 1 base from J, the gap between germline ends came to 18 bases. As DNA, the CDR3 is TGTGCCAGCAGCTTGGGTCCCCCCGAGGACTGGGGCACAGATACGCAGTATTTT. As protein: CASSLGPPEDWGTDTQYF.

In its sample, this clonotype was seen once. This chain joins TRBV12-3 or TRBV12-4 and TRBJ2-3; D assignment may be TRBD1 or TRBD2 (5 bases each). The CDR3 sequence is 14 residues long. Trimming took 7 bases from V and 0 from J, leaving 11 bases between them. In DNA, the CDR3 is TGTGCCAGCACCTCGGGACGGAGCACAGATACGCAGTATTTT. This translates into CASTSGRSTDTQYF.

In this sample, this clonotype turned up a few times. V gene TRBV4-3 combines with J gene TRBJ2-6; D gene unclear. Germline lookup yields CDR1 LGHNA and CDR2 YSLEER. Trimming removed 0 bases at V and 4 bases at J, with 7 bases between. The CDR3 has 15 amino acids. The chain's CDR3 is CASSQDFRGANVLTF. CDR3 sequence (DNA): TGCGCCAGCAGCCAAGATTTTAGAGGGGCCAACGTCCTGACTTTC.

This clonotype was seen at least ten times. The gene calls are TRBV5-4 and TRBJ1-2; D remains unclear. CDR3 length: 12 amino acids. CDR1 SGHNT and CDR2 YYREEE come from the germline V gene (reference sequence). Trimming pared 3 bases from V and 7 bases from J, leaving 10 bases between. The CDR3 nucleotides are TGTGCCAGCAGCTCAACCTTGGGTGGCTACACCTTC. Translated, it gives CASSSTLGGYTF.

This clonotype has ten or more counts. CDR3 region: CASSPHSYEQYF. In nucleotides, the CDR3 is TGTGCCAGCAGCCCTCACTCCTACGAGCAGTACTTC. This chain uses TRBV7-8 with TRBJ2-7; D is undetermined. The CDR3 consists of 12 residues. Germline values: CDR1 SGHVS, CDR2 FQNEAQ. V was shortened by 5 bases and J by 0 bases, with 5 bases between the two germline ends. The entire variable domain, with the rest obtained from reference TRBV7-8 and TRBJ2-7, is as follows: GAGVSQSPRYKVAKRGQDVALRCDPISGHVSLFWYQQALGQGPEFLTYFQNEAQLDKSGLPSDRFFAERPEGSVSTLKIQRTQQEDSAVYLCASSPHSYEQYFGPGTRLTVT.

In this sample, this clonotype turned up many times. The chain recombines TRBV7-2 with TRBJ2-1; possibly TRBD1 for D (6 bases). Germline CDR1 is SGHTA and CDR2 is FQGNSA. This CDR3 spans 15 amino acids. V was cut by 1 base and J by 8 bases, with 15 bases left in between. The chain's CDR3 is CASSLGRGQLDEQFF. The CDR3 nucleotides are TGTGCCAGCAGCTTAGGTCGGGGACAACTCGATGAGCAGTTCTTC.

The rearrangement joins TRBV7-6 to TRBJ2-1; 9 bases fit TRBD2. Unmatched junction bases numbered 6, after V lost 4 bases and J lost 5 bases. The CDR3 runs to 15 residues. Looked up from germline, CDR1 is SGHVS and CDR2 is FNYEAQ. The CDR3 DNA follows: TGTGCCAGCAGCTCCGTAGCGGGGGCCGACAATGAGCAGTTCTTC. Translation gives CASSSVAGADNEQFF.

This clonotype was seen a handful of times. CDR3 amino acids: CASSSRAYGYTF. The CDR3 DNA sequence: TGTGCCAGTAGTAGTCGTGCCTATGGCTACACCTTC. The chain is built from TRBV19 and TRBJ1-2; no reliable D call. Germline V gives CDR1 LNHDA, CDR2 SQIVND (reference sequence). The CDR3 runs to 12 residues. V dropped 4 bases and J dropped 4 bases, with 7 bases sitting between them.

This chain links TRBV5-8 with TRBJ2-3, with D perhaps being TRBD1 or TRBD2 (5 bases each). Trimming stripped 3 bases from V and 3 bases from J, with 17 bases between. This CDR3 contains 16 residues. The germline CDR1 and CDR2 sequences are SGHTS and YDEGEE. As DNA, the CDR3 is TGTGCCAGCAGCTCGACCCATCGGGGACGGACAGATACGCAGTATTTT. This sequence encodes CASSSTHRGRTDTQYF.

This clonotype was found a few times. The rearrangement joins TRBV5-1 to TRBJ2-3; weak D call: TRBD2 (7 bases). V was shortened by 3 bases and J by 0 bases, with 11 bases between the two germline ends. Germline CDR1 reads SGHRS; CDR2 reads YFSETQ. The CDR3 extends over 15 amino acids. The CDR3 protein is CASSWGGASTDTQYF. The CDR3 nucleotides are TGCGCCAGCAGCTGGGGGGGGGCTAGCACAGATACGCAGTATTTT. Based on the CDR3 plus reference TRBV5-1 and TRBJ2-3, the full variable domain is KAGVTQTPRYLIKTRGQQVTLSCSPISGHRSVSWYQQTPGQGLQFLFEYFSETQRNKGNFPGRFSGRQFSNSRSEMNVSTLELGDSALYLCASSWGGASTDTQYFGPGTRLTVL.

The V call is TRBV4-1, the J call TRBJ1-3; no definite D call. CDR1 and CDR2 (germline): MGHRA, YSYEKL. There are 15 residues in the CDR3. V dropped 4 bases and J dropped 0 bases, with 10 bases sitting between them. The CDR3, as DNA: TGCGCCAGCAGCCCCACCCCGAGCTCTGGAAACACCATATATTTT. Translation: CASSPTPSSGNTIYF.

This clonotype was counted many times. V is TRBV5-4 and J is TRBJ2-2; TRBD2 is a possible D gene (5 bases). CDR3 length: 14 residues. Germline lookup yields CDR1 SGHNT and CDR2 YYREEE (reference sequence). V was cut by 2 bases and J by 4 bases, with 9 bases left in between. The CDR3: CASSFGVSTGELFF. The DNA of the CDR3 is TGTGCCAGCAGCTTCGGGGTATCCACCGGGGAGCTGTTTTTT.

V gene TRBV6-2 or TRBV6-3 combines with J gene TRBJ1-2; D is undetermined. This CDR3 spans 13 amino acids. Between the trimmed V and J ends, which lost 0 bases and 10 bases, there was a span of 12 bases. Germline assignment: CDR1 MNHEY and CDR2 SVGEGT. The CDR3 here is CASSYSKNGAYTF. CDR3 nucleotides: TGTGCCAGCAGTTACTCAAAAAACGGAGCCTACACCTTC.

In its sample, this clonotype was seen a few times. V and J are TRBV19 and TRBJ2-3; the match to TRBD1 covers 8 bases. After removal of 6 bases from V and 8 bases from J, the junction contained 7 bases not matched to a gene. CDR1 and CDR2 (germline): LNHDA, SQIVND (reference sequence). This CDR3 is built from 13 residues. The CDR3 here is CASSQDRASTQYF. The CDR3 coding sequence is TGTGCCAGTAGCCAGGACAGGGCGAGTACGCAGTATTTT. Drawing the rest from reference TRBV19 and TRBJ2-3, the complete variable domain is DGGITQSPKYLFRKEGQNVTLSCEQNLNHDAMYWYRQDPGQGLRLIYYSQIVNDFQKGDIAEGYSVSREKKESFPLTVTSAQKNPTAFYLCASSQDRASTQYFGPGTRLTVL.

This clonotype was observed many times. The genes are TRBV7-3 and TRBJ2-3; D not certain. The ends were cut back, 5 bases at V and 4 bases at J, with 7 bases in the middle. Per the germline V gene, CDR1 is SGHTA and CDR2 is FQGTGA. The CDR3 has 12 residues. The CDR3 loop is CASSQGADTQYF. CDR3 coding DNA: TGTGCCAGCAGCCAAGGCGCAGATACGCAGTATTTT. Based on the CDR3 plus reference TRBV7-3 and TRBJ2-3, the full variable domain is GAGVSQTPSNKVTEKGKYVELRCDPISGHTALYWYRQSLGQGPEFLIYFQGTGAADDSGLPNDRFFAVRPEGSVSTLKIQRTERGDSAVYLCASSQGADTQYFGPGTRLTVL.

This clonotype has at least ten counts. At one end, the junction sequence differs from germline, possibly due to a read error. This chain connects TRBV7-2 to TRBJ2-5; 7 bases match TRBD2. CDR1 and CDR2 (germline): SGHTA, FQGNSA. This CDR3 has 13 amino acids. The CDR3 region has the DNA TGTGCCAGCAGCCCAACCCAATCTAGCGGTCCCCACTTC. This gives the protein CASSPTQSSGPHF.

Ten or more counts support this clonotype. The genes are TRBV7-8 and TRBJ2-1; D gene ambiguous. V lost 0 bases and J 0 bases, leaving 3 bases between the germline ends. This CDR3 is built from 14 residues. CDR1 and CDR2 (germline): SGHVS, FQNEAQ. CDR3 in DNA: TGTGCCAGCAGCTTAGCAGGCTCCTACAATGAGCAGTTCTTC. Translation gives CASSLAGSYNEQFF.

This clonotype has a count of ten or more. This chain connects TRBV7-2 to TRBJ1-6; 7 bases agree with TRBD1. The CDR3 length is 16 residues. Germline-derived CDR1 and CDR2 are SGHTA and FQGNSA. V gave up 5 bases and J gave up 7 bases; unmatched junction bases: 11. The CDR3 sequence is CASSIRTGRLNSPLHF. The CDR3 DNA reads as TGTGCCAGCAGCATCCGGACAGGCAGGCTCAATTCACCCCTCCACTTT.

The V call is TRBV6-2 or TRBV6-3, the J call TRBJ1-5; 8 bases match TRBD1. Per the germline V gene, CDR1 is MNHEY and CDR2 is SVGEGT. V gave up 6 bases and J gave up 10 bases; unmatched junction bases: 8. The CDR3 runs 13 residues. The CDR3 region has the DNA TGTGCCAGCAGAGGGACAGGACCCCGACCCCAGCATTTT. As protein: CASRGTGPRPQHF.

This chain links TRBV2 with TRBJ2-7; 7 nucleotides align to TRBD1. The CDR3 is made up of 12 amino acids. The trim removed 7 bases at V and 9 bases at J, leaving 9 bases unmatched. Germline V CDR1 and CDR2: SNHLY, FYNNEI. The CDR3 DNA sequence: TGTGCCAGCAACCGGGACAGCTCAGGGCAGTACGTC. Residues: CASNRDSSGQYV.

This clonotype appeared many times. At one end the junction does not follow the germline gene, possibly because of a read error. This CDR3 is CASSTLRGTDTQYF. For the CDR3, the DNA is TGTGCTAGCAGCACCCTCAGGGGGACAGATACGCAGTATTTT. The chain employs TRBV7-7 and TRBJ2-3; 7 positions match TRBD1. Germline V gives CDR1 SSHAT, CDR2 FNYEAQ (reference sequence). The CDR3 totals 14 residues.

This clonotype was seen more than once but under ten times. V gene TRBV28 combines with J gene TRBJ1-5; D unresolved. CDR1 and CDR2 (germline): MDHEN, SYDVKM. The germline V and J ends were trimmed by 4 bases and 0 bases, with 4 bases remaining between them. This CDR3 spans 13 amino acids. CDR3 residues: CASSWSSNQPQHF. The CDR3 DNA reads TGTGCCAGCAGTTGGAGTAGCAATCAGCCCCAGCATTTT.

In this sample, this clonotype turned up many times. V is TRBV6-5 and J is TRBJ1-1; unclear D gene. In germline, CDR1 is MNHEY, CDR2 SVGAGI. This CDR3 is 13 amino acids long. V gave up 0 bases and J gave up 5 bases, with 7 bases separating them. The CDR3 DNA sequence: TGTGCCAGCAGTTACTCGGCTGGGACTGAAGCTTTCTTT. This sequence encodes CASSYSAGTEAFF.

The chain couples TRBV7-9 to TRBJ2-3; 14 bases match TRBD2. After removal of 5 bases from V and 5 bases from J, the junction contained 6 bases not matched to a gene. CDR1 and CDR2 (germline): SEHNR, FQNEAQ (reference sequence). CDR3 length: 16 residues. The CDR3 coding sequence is TGTGCCAGCAGCCCATGGACTAGCGGGGGGATAGATACGCAGTATTTT. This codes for CASSPWTSGGIDTQYF.

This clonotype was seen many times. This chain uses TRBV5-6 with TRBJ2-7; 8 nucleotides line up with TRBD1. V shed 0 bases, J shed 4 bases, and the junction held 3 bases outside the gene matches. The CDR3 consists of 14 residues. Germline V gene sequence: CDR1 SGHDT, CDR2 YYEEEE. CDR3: CASSLGTGMYEQYF. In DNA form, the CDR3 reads TGTGCCAGCAGCTTGGGGACAGGGATGTACGAGCAGTACTTC.

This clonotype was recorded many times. CDR3 protein: CSAQRDRETQYF. CDR3 sequence (DNA): TGCAGTGCCCAGAGGGACCGCGAGACCCAGTACTTC. The chain joins TRBV20-1 to TRBJ2-5, with D perhaps given as TRBD1 or TRBD2 (5 bases each). Trimming removed 6 bases at V and 5 bases at J, with 13 bases between. CDR1 and CDR2 (germline): DFQATT, SNEGSKA (reference sequence). CDR3 length: 12 residues.